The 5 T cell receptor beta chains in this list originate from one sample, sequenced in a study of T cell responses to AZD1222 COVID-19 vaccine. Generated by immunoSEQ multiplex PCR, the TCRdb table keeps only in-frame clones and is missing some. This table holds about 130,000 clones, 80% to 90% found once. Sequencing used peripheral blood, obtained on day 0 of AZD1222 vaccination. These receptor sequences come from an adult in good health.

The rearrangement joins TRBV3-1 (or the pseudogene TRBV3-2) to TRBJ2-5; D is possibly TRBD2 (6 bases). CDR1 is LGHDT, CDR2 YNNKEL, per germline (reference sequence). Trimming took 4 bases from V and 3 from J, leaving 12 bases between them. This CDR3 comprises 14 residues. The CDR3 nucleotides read TGTGCCAGCAGCCGGAAGACTAGGAAAGAGACCCAGTACTTC. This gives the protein CASSRKTRKETQYF.

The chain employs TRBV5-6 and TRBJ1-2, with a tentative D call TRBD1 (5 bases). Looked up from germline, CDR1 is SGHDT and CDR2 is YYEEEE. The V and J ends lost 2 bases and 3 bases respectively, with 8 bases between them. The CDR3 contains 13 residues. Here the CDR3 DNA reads TGTGCCAGCAGCTTTCCGGGACACTATGGCTACACCTTC. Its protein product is CASSFPGHYGYTF.

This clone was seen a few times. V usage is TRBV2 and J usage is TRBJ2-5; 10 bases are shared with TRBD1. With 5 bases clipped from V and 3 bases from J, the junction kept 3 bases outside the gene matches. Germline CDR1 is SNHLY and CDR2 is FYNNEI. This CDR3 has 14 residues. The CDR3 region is CASSQDRGEETQYF. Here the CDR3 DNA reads TGTGCCAGCAGTCAGGACAGGGGGGAAGAGACCCAGTACTTC.

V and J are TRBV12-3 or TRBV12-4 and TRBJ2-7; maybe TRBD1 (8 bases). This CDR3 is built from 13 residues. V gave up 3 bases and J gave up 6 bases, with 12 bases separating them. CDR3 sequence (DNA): TGTGCCAGCAGTTTGTACAGGGGGGGCGAGCAGTACTTC. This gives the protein CASSLYRGGEQYF.

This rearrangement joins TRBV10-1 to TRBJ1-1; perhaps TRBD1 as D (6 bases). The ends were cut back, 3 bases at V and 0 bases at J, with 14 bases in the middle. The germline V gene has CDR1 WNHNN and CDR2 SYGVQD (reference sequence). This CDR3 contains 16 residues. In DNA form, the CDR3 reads TGCGCCAGCAGTGATGGTGGGGGGCCTATGAACACTGAAGCTTTCTTT. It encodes CASSDGGGPMNTEAFF.